The rows below give T cell receptor beta chains drawn from one sample of a study of blood T cells in healthy people across ages. TCRdb reanalysed the 5' RACE reads using MiXCR and keeps one entry per CDR3 protein. The sample lists roughly 1,100,000 distinct CDR3 sequences, about 25% seen once, with around 0.75% in the top ten. These data were likewise used in another study, on T cells of mothers and their children.

The sequenced sample consisted of blood. Every receptor here comes from a girl aged 2 to 10 in good health. Each CDR3 is given with its conserved first and last residue. A D gene is named only where the DNA matches it firmly. Clone size is given for some rows only: seen once, a few or many times, or a class if the clone is expanded.

clone_size	d_call	v_call	j_call	cdr3_aa	cdr3_nt
NA	NA	TRBV5-1	TRBJ2-1	CASSIGTPYNEQFF	TGCGCCAGCAGCATTGGGACACCCTACAATGAGCAGTTCTTC
few	TRBD2	TRBV27	TRBJ2-1	CASSPGLAGGRQFF	TGTGCCAGCAGTCCCGGACTAGCGGGGGGGCGGCAGTTCTTC
NA	TRBD2	TRBV11-2	TRBJ2-7	CASSLVPAFSGGTTSYEQYF	TGTGCCAGCAGCTTAGTTCCAGCTTTTAGCGGGGGCACAACTTCCTACGAGCAGTACTTC
few	NA	TRBV25-1	TRBJ2-1	CASSSASENEQFF	TGTGCCAGCAGTTCGGCTAGCGAGAATGAGCAGTTCTTC
few	TRBD2	TRBV6-1	TRBJ2-5	CASSELAGVSETQYF	TGTGCCAGCAGTGAGCTAGCGGGCGTCTCGGAGACCCAGTACTTC
few	TRBD1	TRBV6-1	TRBJ1-5	CASSTARTGANQPQHF	TGTGCCAGCAGTACCGCCCGGACAGGGGCCAATCAGCCCCAGCATTTT
few	NA	TRBV15	TRBJ1-2	CATSSLHYGYTF	TGTGCCACCAGCAGCCTTCACTATGGCTACACCTTC
NA	NA	TRBV7-2	TRBJ1-2	CASSLRRDATNGYTF	TGTGCCAGCAGCTTACGACGGGACGCGACGAATGGCTACACCTTC
few	NA	TRBV28	TRBJ2-7	CAGRRVQLGLEQYF	TGTGCCGGCAGGAGGGTTCAACTAGGGCTCGAGCAATACTTC
NA	TRBD2	TRBV7-9	TRBJ2-3	CASSLVLAGTRDTQYF	TGTGCCAGCAGCTTAGTACTAGCGGGGACCCGAGATACGCAGTATTTT
NA	NA	TRBV9	TRBJ2-5	CASSVVPTEGETQYF	TGTGCCAGCAGCGTAGTGCCCACAGAGGGAGAGACCCAGTACTTC
NA	NA	TRBV6-6	TRBJ1-1	CASSVDHAGRTEAFF	TGTGCCAGCAGTGTCGATCATGCAGGGAGGACTGAAGCTTTCTTT
NA	NA	TRBV18	TRBJ2-3	CASSPRLGVSTDTQYF	TGTGCCAGCTCACCGCGCTTGGGGGTCAGCACAGATACGCAGTATTTT
NA	TRBD2	TRBV12-3/TRBV12-4	TRBJ2-1	CASSFPRAGGPNEQFF	TGTGCCAGCAGTTTCCCCCGGGCGGGGGGGCCTAATGAGCAGTTCTTC
NA	NA	TRBV7-2	TRBJ1-4	CASSLGGALLGEKLFF	TGTGCCAGCAGCTTAGGTGGGGCCCTCCTTGGGGAAAAACTGTTTTTT
NA	NA	TRBV7-8	TRBJ2-5	CASSLERLDQETQYF	TGTGCCAGCAGCTTAGAACGTCTAGATCAAGAGACCCAGTACTTC
few	NA	TRBV28	TRBJ1-5	CASKPGSENQPQHF	TGTGCCAGCAAACCAGGGAGCGAAAATCAGCCCCAGCATTTT
NA	TRBD1	TRBV25-1	TRBJ2-3	CASSESRGQLRDTQYF	TGTGCCAGCAGTGAATCGAGGGGGCAACTCAGAGATACGCAGTATTTT
few	NA	TRBV5-6	TRBJ1-4	CASSAPQAGGKKLFF	TGTGCCAGCAGCGCCCCGCAAGCGGGGGGAAAAAAACTGTTTTTT
NA	TRBD2	TRBV20-1	TRBJ2-1	CSADERGPWGNEQFF	TGCAGTGCTGATGAGCGGGGCCCCTGGGGGAATGAGCAGTTCTTC
few	TRBD1	TRBV5-1	TRBJ2-5	CASSFTGGEFETQYF	TGCGCCAGCAGCTTTACAGGGGGCGAGTTTGAGACCCAGTACTTC
NA	NA	TRBV4-1	TRBJ2-7	CASSQESRQVYEQYF	TGCGCCAGCAGCCAAGAAAGTCGGCAGGTCTACGAGCAGTACTTC